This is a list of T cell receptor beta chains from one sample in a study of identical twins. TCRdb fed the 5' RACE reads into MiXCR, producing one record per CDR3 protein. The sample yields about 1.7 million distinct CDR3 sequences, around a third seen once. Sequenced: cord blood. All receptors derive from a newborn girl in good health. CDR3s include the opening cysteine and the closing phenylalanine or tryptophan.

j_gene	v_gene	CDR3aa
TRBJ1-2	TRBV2	CASSVAIRNYGYTF
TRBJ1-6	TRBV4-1	CASSQDLRTGITPLHF
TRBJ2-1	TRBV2	CASTAPGTGAFNEQFF
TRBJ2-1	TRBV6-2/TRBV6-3	CASSSRQGGSYNEQFF
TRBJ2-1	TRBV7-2	CASSLIAGLGYNEQFF
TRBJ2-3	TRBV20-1	CSARVGENTDTQYF
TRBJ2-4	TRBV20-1	CSAQMAENIQYF
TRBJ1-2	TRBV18	CASSPPGWDYGYTF
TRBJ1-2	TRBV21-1	CASTLGGHRDNYGYTF
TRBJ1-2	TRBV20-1	CSARDRVRQGQNYGYTF
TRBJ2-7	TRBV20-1	CSASEAGVLYEQYF
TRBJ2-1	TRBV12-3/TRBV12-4	CASSLNGGSYNEQFF
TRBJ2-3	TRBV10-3	CAISPRFTSADTQYF
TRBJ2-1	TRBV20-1	CSAVGLVVYNEQFF
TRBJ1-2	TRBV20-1	CSAGVGGSYGYTF
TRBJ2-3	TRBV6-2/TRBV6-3	CASSFPETDTQYF
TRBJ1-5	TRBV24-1	CATSDFDRYSNQPQHF
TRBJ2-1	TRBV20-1	CSAKARDRGLNEQFF
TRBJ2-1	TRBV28	CASSPGYSSGRDNEQFF
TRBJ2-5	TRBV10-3	CAISEGGGLRETQYF
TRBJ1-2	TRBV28	CASSLWRQVPNYGYTF
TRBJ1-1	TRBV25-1	CASSVQGLKGLNTEAFF
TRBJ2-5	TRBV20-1	CSAYAAGETQYF
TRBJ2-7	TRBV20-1	CSARDSLAGPYEQYF
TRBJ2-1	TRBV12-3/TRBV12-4	CASRLTGTNSYNEQFF
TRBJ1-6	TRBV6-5	CASRSFPATVGSPLHF
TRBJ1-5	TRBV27	CASSLWAYQPQHF
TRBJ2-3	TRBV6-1	CASSDRGESDTQYF
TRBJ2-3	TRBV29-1	CSVERRGFPDTQYF
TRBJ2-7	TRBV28	CATGANYEQYF
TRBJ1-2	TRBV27	CASRDRGFYGYTF
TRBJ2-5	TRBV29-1	CSVGYRGGETQYF
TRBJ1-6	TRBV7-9	CASSQQGQGGSPLHF
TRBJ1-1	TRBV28	CASSLRGMNWGADGTEAFF
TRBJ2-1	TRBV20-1	CSARDWDRGYNEQFF
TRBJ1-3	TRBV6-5	CASSGRNGSYTIYF
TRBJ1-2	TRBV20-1	CSARGGQGAYGYTF
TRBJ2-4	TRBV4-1	CASSQGFRDRLAKNIQYF
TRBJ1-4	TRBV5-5	CASSLWGAREKLFF
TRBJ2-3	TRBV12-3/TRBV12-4	CACSFPGLAGGNTQYF
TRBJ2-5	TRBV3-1	CASVTSGGHQETQYF
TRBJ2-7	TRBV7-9	CASSFQNTGGHEQYF
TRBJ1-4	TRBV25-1	CASRDSSTNDKLFF
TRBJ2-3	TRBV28	CASSSTGATTDTQYF